One sample yielded the 17 T cell receptor beta chains listed below, sequenced in a study of T-cell reconstitution after alpha-beta-depleted transplantation in children. Preparation of the TCRbeta library used unique molecular identifiers. TCRdb called the PCR reads again in MiXCR, with one record for every CDR3 protein. The table includes fewer than 550,000 distinct CDR3 sequences, roughly 15% detected once. This specimen consisted of PBMCs, mostly from graft donor cells, obtained 360 days after TCRalphabeta/CD19-depleted stem cell transplant. Every receptor here comes from a boy under two years old who had a stem cell transplant for Wiskott-Aldrich syndrome, so the T cells may come from the graft donor.

This clonotype was observed a handful of times. V gene TRBV20-1 combines with J gene TRBJ2-5; 10 nucleotides align to TRBD2. The CDR3 contains 17 residues. The germline V gene has CDR1 DFQATT and CDR2 SNEGSKA (reference sequence). Trimming at V came to 0 bases and at J to 7 bases, leaving 14 bases not matched to a gene. The CDR3 DNA sequence: TGCAGTGCTAGAGATCCAGGACTAGCGGCGGGCCGGGGGACCCAGTACTTC. Protein: CSARDPGLAAGRGTQYF.

The genes are TRBV2 and TRBJ2-5; no reliable D call. The CDR3 sequence is 13 residues long. V lost 5 bases, J lost 1 base, and 8 bases lay in between. CDR1 SNHLY and CDR2 FYNNEI come from the germline V gene. DNA for the CDR3: TGTGCCAGCAGTACGAGGTTCCAAGAGACCCAGTACTTC. Translation gives CASSTRFQETQYF.

This clonotype was seen at least ten times. The V gene is TRBV12-3 or TRBV12-4, the J gene TRBJ2-7; D call uncertain. The germline V and J ends were trimmed by 6 bases and 3 bases, with 9 bases remaining between them. CDR3 length: 12 residues. In nucleotides, the CDR3 is TGTGCCAGCAGCGGCCGGTTCTACGAGCAGTACTTC. Translating gives CASSGRFYEQYF.

This clonotype has just a few counts. The chain carries TRBV12-3 or TRBV12-4 and TRBJ1-3; TRBD1 is a possible D gene (6 bases). With 6 bases removed from V and 2 bases from J, the gap between germline ends came to 14 bases. CDR3 length: 15 amino acids. This CDR3 is CASSLDRLPGNTIYF. CDR3 DNA sequence: TGTGCCAGCAGCCTAGACAGGCTACCTGGAAACACCATATATTTT.

V usage is TRBV5-1 and J usage is TRBJ2-3; 9 bases fit TRBD2. The V gene end was trimmed by 3 bases and the J gene end by 4 bases; junction bases not matched to a gene: 3. CDR3 size: 14 residues. Germline V lookup: CDR1 SGHRS, CDR2 YFSETQ. CDR3 DNA: TGCGCCAGCAGCTCTCAGCGGGAGGCAGATACGCAGTATTTT. It translates to CASSSQREADTQYF. Supplemented by reference TRBV5-1 and TRBJ2-3, the full variable domain reads KAGVTQTPRYLIKTRGQQVTLSCSPISGHRSVSWYQQTPGQGLQFLFEYFSETQRNKGNFPGRFSGRQFSNSRSEMNVSTLELGDSALYLCASSSQREADTQYFGPGTRLTVL.

The rearrangement joins TRBV18 to TRBJ2-7; D is ambiguous. The CDR3 has 15 residues. The germline gives CDR1 KGHSH, CDR2 LQKENI. V dropped 3 bases and J dropped 0 bases, with 12 bases sitting between them. DNA of the CDR3: TGTGCCAGCTCACCGACTGGTCTTAGCTCCTACGAGCAGTACTTC. Translated, it gives CASSPTGLSSYEQYF.

The chain recombines TRBV7-9 with TRBJ2-3; possible D gene TRBD1, 6 bases. Germline CDR1 is SEHNR and CDR2 is FQNEAQ (reference sequence). The CDR3 runs to 17 residues. V was cut by 2 bases and J by 2 bases, with 17 bases left in between. The CDR3 region has the DNA TGTGCCAGCAGCTTATTTTTTCGGGACAACCCCACAGATACGCAGTATTTT. This sequence encodes CASSLFFRDNPTDTQYF.

This clonotype has only a few counts. One junction end does not reproduce the germline sequence, and a read error may be involved. The J gene is TRBJ2-3, the V gene TRBV24-1; no reliable D call. The CDR3 is 11 amino acids. CDR1 is KGHDR, CDR2 SFDVKD, per germline. CDR3 sequence reads: CATSDWDTQYF. The CDR3 DNA is TGTGCCACCAGCGATTGGGATACGCAGTATTTT.

J is TRBJ2-6 and V is TRBV25-1, with a possible D match to TRBD1 (5 bases). Germline V lookup: CDR1 MGHDK, CDR2 SYGVNS. V was clipped by 5 bases and J by 1 base, with 9 bases between them. This CDR3 spans 15 amino acids. Here the CDR3 DNA reads TGTGCCAGCAGTCCCCACAGGTCTGGGGCCAACGTCCTGACTTTC. This codes for CASSPHRSGANVLTF.

V gene TRBV29-1 combines with J gene TRBJ2-3; no clear D gene. Trimming shortened V by 6 bases and J by 1 base, and 17 bases separated the two germline ends. Germline assignment: CDR1 SQVTM and CDR2 ANQGSEA. The length of the CDR3 is 15 residues. This CDR3 is CSVCYGLIRTDTQYF. The DNA for the CDR3 is TGCAGCGTATGTTATGGGCTTATACGCACAGATACGCAGTATTTT.

This clonotype was counted at least ten times. The gene calls are TRBV7-9 and TRBJ2-7; 7 bases fit TRBD1. Germline V lookup: CDR1 SEHNR, CDR2 FQNEAQ (reference sequence). The CDR3 totals 15 residues. The J segment lost 3 bases and the V segment lost 5 bases, leaving 10 bases of the junction unmatched. The CDR3: CASSKYRGPLYEQYF. CDR3 coding DNA: TGTGCCAGCAGCAAATACAGGGGTCCGCTCTACGAGCAGTACTTC. The entire variable domain, with the rest obtained from reference TRBV7-9 and TRBJ2-7, is as follows: DTGVSQNPRHKITKRGQNVTFRCDPISEHNRLYWYRQTLGQGPEFLTYFQNEAQLEKSRLLSDRFSAERPKGSFSTLEIQRTEQGDSAMYLCASSKYRGPLYEQYFGPGTRLTVT.

Concerning this clonotype: Mismatch with germline at one junction end may stem from a read error. The chain recombines TRBV6-1 with TRBJ2-7, with D possibly TRBD1 on 6 matching bases. CDR1 and CDR2 from the germline V gene are MNHNS and SASEGT. CDR3 length: 15 amino acids. CDR3 DNA: TGTGCCAGCAGGCGGACAGCCTTAGGGGCCTACGAGCTGTACTTC. Its translation is CASRRTALGAYELYF.

The J gene is TRBJ2-7, the V gene TRBV20-1; the D gene is possibly TRBD2 (5 bases). The CDR3 length is 15 residues. V was cut by 3 bases and J by 5 bases, with 20 bases left in between. Germline V gene lookup returns CDR1 DFQATT and CDR2 SNEGSKA (reference sequence). The chain's CDR3 is CSASLFLGGVHEQYF. The CDR3 DNA is TGCAGTGCTAGTCTCTTTCTCGGAGGTGTGCACGAGCAGTACTTC.

This clonotype came up many times. The DNA is left out, because the CDR3 cannot be placed on it with certainty; the CDR3 is given as TCRdb lists it. CDR3 in amino acids: CAISSSGAKNIQYF. The chain couples TRBV10-3 to TRBJ2-4. The CDR3 has 14 amino acids, counting both end residues. Germline assignment: CDR1 ENHRY and CDR2 SYGVKD.

This chain connects TRBV28 to TRBJ2-7; tentatively, D is TRBD2 (7 bases). CDR3 length: 16 residues. Trimming cost V 5 bases and J 7 bases, with 24 bases left between them. Germline V lookup: CDR1 MDHEN, CDR2 SYDVKM. CDR3 residues: CASSPLGGPLPREQYF. The CDR3 DNA is TGTGCCAGCAGTCCTTTGGGGGGGCCCTTACCGCGGGAGCAGTACTTC. The variable domain in full, completed from reference TRBV28 and TRBJ2-7, reads DVKVTQSSRYLVKRTGEKVFLECVQDMDHENMFWYRQDPGLGLRLIYFSYDVKMKEKGDIPEGYSVSREKKERFSLILESASTNQTSMYLCASSPLGGPLPREQYFGPGTRLTVT.

The chain carries TRBV12-3 or TRBV12-4 and TRBJ2-1, with TRBD2 identical over 13 bases. V shed 5 bases, J shed 8 bases, and the junction held 6 bases outside the gene matches. CDR3 length equals 15 residues. For the CDR3, the DNA is TGTGCCAGCAGTCCTGGACTAGCGGGAGCGGATGAGCAGTTCTTC. Translation gives CASSPGLAGADEQFF.

The chain links TRBV6-5 to TRBJ2-2; D uncertain. The CDR3 loop spans 13 amino acids. Trimming shortened V by 3 bases and J by 7 bases, and 9 bases separated the two germline ends. Germline assignment: CDR1 MNHEY and CDR2 SVGAGI. The CDR3 DNA reads as TGTGCCAGCAGTTATTCCGTGGGCGGGGAGCTGTTTTTT. It is translated as CASSYSVGGELFF.